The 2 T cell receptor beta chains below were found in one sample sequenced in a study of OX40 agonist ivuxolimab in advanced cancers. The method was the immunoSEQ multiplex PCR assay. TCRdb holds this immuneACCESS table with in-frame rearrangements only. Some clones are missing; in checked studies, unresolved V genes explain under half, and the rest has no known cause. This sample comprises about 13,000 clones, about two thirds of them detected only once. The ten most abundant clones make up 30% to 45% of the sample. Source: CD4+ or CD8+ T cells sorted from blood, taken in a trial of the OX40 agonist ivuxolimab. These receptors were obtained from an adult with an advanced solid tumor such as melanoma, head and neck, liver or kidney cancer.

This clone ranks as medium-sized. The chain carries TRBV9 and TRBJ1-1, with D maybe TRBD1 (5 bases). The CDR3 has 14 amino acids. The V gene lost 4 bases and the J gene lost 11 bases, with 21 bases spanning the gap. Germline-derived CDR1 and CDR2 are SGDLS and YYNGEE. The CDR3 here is CASSPQGGYRAAFF. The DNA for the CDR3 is TGTGCCAGCAGCCCCCAGGGCGGATACCGGGCCGCTTTCTTT.

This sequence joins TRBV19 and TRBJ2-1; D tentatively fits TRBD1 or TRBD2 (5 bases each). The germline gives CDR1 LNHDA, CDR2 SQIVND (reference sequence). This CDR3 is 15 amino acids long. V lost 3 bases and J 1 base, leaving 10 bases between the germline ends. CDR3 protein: CASSILGDSYNEQFF. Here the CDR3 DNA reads TGTGCCAGTAGTATTTTGGGGGATTCCTACAATGAGCAGTTCTTC.